These 19 T cell receptor beta chains originate from one sample sequenced in a study of blood T cell repertoires in COVID-19. The protocol was immunoSEQ multiplex PCR, while the TCRdb copy is restricted to in-frame clones and leaves out a portion. This table holds under 400,000 clones, about 91% found once. The sequenced sample consisted of peripheral blood. The receptor source for this set is a woman under 40 with COVID-19, enrolled during active disease.

The J gene is TRBJ2-2, the V gene TRBV7-7; perhaps TRBD1 as D (6 bases). The germline CDR1 and CDR2 sequences are SSHAT and FNYEAQ (reference sequence). V was trimmed by 5 bases and J by 2 bases, leaving 12 bases between them. The CDR3 length is 15 residues. CDR3 in DNA: TGTGCCAGCAGCCCGACAGGCCCCAACACCGGGGAGCTGTTTTTT. Translated, it gives CASSPTGPNTGELFF.

This sequence joins TRBV18 and TRBJ1-2; D not certain. In germline, CDR1 is KGHSH, CDR2 LQKENI. V dropped 3 bases and J dropped 0 bases, with 14 bases sitting between them. CDR3 length equals 16 residues. CDR3 protein: CASSPLPGIANYGYTF. Written as DNA, the CDR3 is TGTGCCAGCTCACCCCTTCCCGGGATAGCTAACTATGGCTACACCTTC.

A note on this clone: A much more abundant neighbour one base away suggests this may be a read error. Other DNA sequences of this sample code for an identical CDR3. The genes are TRBV9 and TRBJ1-1; 8 bases line up with TRBD1. Germline CDR1 is SGDLS and CDR2 is YYNGEE. Trimming removed 2 bases from V and 4 bases from J; junction bases left unmatched: 1. This CDR3 spans 13 amino acids. CDR3 in DNA: TGTGCCAGCAGCGTTACAGGGGGCACTGAAGCTTTCTTT. Encoded protein: CASSVTGGTEAFF.

This clone was recorded once. This rearrangement joins TRBV28 to TRBJ2-2; D unresolved. Germline lookup yields CDR1 MDHEN and CDR2 SYDVKM. CDR3 size: 13 residues. V shed 6 bases and J shed 3 bases, with 8 bases lying between them. The CDR3 nucleotides read TGTGCCAGCAGGAGAACAGACACCGGGGAGCTGTTTTTT. Translating gives CASRRTDTGELFF.

This clone was seen only once. This chain joins TRBV6-5 and TRBJ1-2, with D perhaps TRBD1 (5 bases). V was cut by 6 bases and J by 4 bases, with 18 bases left in between. The CDR3 loop spans 15 amino acids. CDR1 and CDR2 from the germline V gene are MNHEY and SVGAGI. CDR3 in DNA: TGTGCCAGCAGCCGGGAGTTTCGGGGGGGCTATGGCTACACCTTC. This encodes CASSREFRGGYGYTF.

This clone appeared once. V gene TRBV4-3 combines with J gene TRBJ1-2; D is unresolved. V lost 0 bases to trimming and J lost 5 bases, with 7 bases between them. In germline, CDR1 is LGHNA, CDR2 YSLEER. CDR3 length equals 13 residues. CDR3 loop: CASSQDRRYGYTF. DNA for the CDR3: TGCGCCAGCAGCCAAGATCGTCGTTATGGCTACACCTTC.

The CDR3 DNA reads as TGTGCCAGCAGTTTACAAAGGGGACCCCAGCATTTT. It encodes CASSLQRGPQHF. The chain couples TRBV12-3 or TRBV12-4 to TRBJ1-5; D may be TRBD1 (5 bases). V dropped 2 bases and J dropped 10 bases, with 9 bases sitting between them. The CDR3 totals 12 residues.

This chain joins TRBV6-5 and TRBJ1-4; maybe TRBD1 (5 bases). CDR3 length: 14 amino acids. Germline lookup yields CDR1 MNHEY and CDR2 SVGAGI. The V and J ends lost 6 bases and 3 bases respectively, with 11 bases between them. CDR3 residues: CASRSTAANEKLFF. Written as DNA, the CDR3 is TGTGCCAGCAGGTCGACAGCTGCTAATGAAAAACTGTTTTTT.

For this clone: The sample holds other DNA sequences that translate to the same CDR3. V is TRBV30 and J is TRBJ1-1; D possibly corresponds to TRBD1 (6 bases). The CDR3 extends over 13 amino acids. V lost 3 bases, J lost 2 bases, and 10 bases lay in between. Germline V lookup: CDR1 GTSNPN, CDR2 SVGIG (reference sequence). The CDR3 loop is CAWRTGPNTEAFF. In DNA, the CDR3 is TGTGCCTGGAGGACAGGCCCAAACACTGAAGCTTTCTTT.

The V gene is TRBV5-4, the J gene TRBJ2-7; D ambiguous. Deletions cut 4 bases from V and 2 bases from J, with 10 bases between. CDR1 is SGHNT and CDR2 is YYREEE in the germline V gene (reference sequence). The CDR3 loop spans 13 amino acids. This CDR3 reads CASSGQATYEQYF. CDR3 bases: TGTGCCAGCAGCGGGCAGGCTACCTACGAGCAGTACTTC.

This clone appeared once. The chain combines TRBV5-1 with TRBJ1-4; a weak D match, TRBD1 (5 bases). CDR1 and CDR2 (germline): SGHRS, YFSETQ. Trimming stripped 2 bases from V and 0 bases from J, with 8 bases between. This CDR3 has 15 residues. CDR3 amino acids: CASSFWGATNEKLFF. DNA for the CDR3: TGCGCCAGCAGCTTCTGGGGGGCAACTAATGAAAAACTGTTTTTT.

The rearrangement links TRBV14 to TRBJ1-4; D is undetermined. V was trimmed by 6 bases and J by 0 bases, leaving 5 bases between them. This CDR3 is 13 amino acids long. Germline CDR1 and CDR2: SGHDN and FVKESK. The CDR3 DNA reads TGTGCCAGCAGAAGAGCAACTAATGAAAAACTGTTTTTT. Translated, it gives CASRRATNEKLFF.

This chain connects TRBV24-1 to TRBJ1-1; D is unresolved. Deletions cut 12 bases from V and 3 bases from J, with 13 bases between. CDR3 size: 12 residues. Per germline, CDR1 KGHDR and CDR2 SFDVKD. The CDR3 sequence is CAPGGVYTEAFF. CDR3 in DNA: TGTGCCCCTGGAGGAGTATACACTGAAGCTTTCTTT.

The genes are TRBV6-5 and TRBJ2-7; 12 bases are shared with TRBD2. The V gene's germline CDR1 is MNHEY and CDR2 SVGAGI. The CDR3 covers 15 residues. Unmatched junction bases numbered 9, after V lost 8 bases and J lost 4 bases. The CDR3 loop reads CASELAGGLFYEQYV. The CDR3 DNA follows: TGTGCCAGCGAACTAGCGGGGGGCCTCTTTTACGAGCAGTACGTC.

The chain employs TRBV5-6 and TRBJ1-5, with D possibly TRBD1 on 6 matching bases. The CDR3 has 17 amino acids. V lost 1 base and J lost 3, with 17 bases in between. CDR1 is SGHDT and CDR2 is YYEEEE in the germline V gene. The CDR3 sequence is CASSLTPWQGHNQPQHF. For the CDR3, the DNA is TGTGCCAGCAGCTTGACCCCCTGGCAGGGACACAATCAGCCCCAGCATTTT.

The chain has TRBV5-1 and TRBJ2-5; TRBD2 aligns across 13 bases. The junction had 7 bases not matched to a gene; V was cut back by 1 base and J by 4 bases. Germline lookup yields CDR1 SGHRS and CDR2 YFSETQ. This CDR3 region has 17 residues. The CDR3 DNA follows: TGCGCCAGCAGCTTGCAACCGGGACTAGCGGGGCGAGAGACCCAGTACTTC. Translation: CASSLQPGLAGRETQYF. Using reference TRBV5-1 and TRBJ2-5 for the parts outside the CDR3, the full variable domain is KAGVTQTPRYLIKTRGQQVTLSCSPISGHRSVSWYQQTPGQGLQFLFEYFSETQRNKGNFPGRFSGRQFSNSRSEMNVSTLELGDSALYLCASSLQPGLAGRETQYFGPGTRLLVL.

The chain couples TRBV6-6 to TRBJ2-2; weak D call: TRBD2 (6 bases). The V end was cut by 6 bases, the J end by 7 bases, with 12 bases between. The CDR3 contains 13 residues. Germline V gene data show CDR1 as MNHNY and CDR2 as SVGAGI (reference sequence). The CDR3 here is CASREQAGGELFF. The CDR3 DNA reads TGTGCCAGCAGAGAGCAAGCGGGCGGGGAGCTGTTTTTT.

The chain has TRBV5-3 and TRBJ2-7, with TRBD1 matching 9 bases. TRBV5-3 is an ORF, and what it does is uncertain. The CDR3 spans 17 residues. With V trimmed by 2 bases and J by 3 bases, 12 bases remained unmatched. CDR3 sequence: CARSFELSRDRDYEQYV. The CDR3 nucleotides read TGTGCCAGAAGCTTTGAACTGTCGAGGGACAGGGACTACGAGCAGTACGTC.

This clone was recorded once. The chain uses TRBV5-1 and TRBJ2-2; 7 bases align to TRBD2. The CDR3 runs to 15 residues. Trimming cost V 2 bases and J 3 bases; bases outside gene matches: 4. The germline V gene encodes CDR1 SGHRS and CDR2 YFSETQ. The chain's CDR3 is CASSFAGRDTGELFF. CDR3 bases: TGCGCCAGCAGCTTCGCAGGGAGGGACACCGGGGAGCTGTTTTTT.